This T cell receptor beta chain was recovered during a study of identical twins. TCRdb re-called the 5' RACE reads with MiXCR, one entry per CDR3 protein. Of 690,000 or so distinct CDR3 sequences listed, under 9% were seen once; the top ten hold approximately 0.94%. Study-wide findings and caveats: The models systematically underestimated how much out-of-frame TCR alpha was shared in monozygotic twins. With abundant cord blood beta clonotypes, insertions were fewer; memory repertoires showed no such pattern. Weaker excess twin sharing was observed in beta out-of-frame sequences.

Of note for this clonotype: Its antigen is as yet unknown.

This CDR3 spans 15 amino acids. The germline CDR1 and CDR2 sequences are MDHEN and SYDVKM. V was pared by 6 bases and J by 6 bases, with 7 bases of the junction left unmatched. This same sample was also taken into another study, of yellow fever vaccine responses in identical twins.

Sequences were obtained from PBMCs. The genes are TRBV28 and TRBJ2-1; TRBD2 agrees at 11 bases. The source is a woman aged 18-29 years in good health. The CDR3 here is CASRSPSGGSNEQFF. The CDR3, as DNA: TGTGCCAGCAGGTCTCCTAGCGGGGGGTCCAATGAGCAGTTCTTC.